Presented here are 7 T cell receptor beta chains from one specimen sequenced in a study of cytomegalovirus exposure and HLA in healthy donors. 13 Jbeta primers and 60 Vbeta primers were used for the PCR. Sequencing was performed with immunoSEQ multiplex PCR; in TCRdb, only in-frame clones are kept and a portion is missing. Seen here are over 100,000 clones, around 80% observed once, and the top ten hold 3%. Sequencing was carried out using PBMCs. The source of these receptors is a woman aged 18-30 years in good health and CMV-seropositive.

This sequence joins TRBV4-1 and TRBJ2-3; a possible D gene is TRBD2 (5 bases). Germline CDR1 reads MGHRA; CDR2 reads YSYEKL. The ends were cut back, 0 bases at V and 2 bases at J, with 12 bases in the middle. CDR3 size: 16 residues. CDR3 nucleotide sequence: TGCGCCAGCAGCCAAGATTACCGGGGATACACAGATACGCAGTATTTT. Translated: CASSQDYRGYTDTQYF.

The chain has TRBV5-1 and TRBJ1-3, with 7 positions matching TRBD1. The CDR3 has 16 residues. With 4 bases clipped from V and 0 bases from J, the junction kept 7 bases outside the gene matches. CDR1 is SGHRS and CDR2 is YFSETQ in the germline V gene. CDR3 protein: CASSPTGTASGNTIYF. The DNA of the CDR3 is TGCGCCAGCAGCCCTACCGGGACAGCCTCTGGAAACACCATATATTTT.

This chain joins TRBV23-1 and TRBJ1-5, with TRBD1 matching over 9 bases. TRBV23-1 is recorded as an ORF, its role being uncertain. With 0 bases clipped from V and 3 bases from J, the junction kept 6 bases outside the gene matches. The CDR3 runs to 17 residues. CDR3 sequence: CASSQSKTGGFNQPQHF. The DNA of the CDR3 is TGCGCCAGCAGTCAATCGAAAACAGGGGGCTTCAATCAGCCCCAGCATTTT.

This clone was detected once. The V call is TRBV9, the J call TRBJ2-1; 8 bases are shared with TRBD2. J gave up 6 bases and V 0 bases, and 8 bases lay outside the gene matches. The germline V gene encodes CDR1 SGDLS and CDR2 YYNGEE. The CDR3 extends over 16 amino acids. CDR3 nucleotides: TGTGCCAGCAGCGTAGATTCGGGGGGGGCCTTCAATGAGCAGTTCTTC. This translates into CASSVDSGGAFNEQFF.

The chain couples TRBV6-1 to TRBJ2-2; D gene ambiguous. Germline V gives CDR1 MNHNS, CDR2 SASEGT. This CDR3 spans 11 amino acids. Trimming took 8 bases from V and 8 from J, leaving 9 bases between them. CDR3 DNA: TGTGCCAGCCTGGGCACGGGGGAGCTGTTTTTT. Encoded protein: CASLGTGELFF.

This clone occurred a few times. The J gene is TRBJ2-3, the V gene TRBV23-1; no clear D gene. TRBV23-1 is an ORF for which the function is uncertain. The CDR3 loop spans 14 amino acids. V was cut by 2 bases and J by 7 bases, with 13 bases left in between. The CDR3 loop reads CASSQLRWSNTQYF. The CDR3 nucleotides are TGCGCCAGCAGTCAACTTCGGTGGTCCAATACGCAGTATTTT.

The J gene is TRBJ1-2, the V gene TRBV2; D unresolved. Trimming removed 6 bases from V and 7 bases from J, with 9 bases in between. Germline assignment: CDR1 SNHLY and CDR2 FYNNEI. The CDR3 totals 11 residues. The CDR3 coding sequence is TGTGCCAGCAGGGTTTCCGGTGGCTACACCTTC. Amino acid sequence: CASRVSGGYTF.